This T cell receptor (beta chain) was sequenced in a study of T-cell reconstitution after alpha-beta-depleted transplantation in children. With 5 bases removed from V and 1 base from J, the gap between germline ends came to 13 bases. Looked up from germline, CDR1 is SEHNR and CDR2 is FQNEAQ (reference sequence). The CDR3 totals 15 residues. Using unique molecular identifiers, the investigators prepared the TCRbeta library. TCRdb reprocessed the PCR reads via MiXCR and lists one record per CDR3 protein. The sample carries 250,000 to 350,000 distinct CDR3 sequences, nearly 10% recorded once. This clonotype occurred once.

V and J are TRBV7-9 and TRBJ2-3; TRBD2 is a possible D gene (5 bases). The material sequenced was PBMCs from the stem cell graft donor, taken from the stem cell graft. This receptor was obtained from a human donor who donated a stem cell graft to a child with SCID. Here the CDR3 reads CASSPSGSGTDTQYF. The CDR3, as DNA: TGTGCCAGCAGCCCCTCCGGTAGCGGCACAGATACGCAGTATTTT.